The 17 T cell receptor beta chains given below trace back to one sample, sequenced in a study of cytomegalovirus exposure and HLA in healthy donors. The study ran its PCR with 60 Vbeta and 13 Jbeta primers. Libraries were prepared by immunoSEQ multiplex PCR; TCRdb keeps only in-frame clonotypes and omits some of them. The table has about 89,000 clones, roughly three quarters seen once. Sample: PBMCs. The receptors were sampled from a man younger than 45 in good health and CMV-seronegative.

As DNA, the CDR3 is TGTGCCAGCAGCGTTGACAGTATGAATCAGCCCCAGCATTTT. This codes for CASSVDSMNQPQHF. The chain couples TRBV7-9 to TRBJ1-5, with D maybe TRBD1 (5 bases). Germline values: CDR1 SEHNR, CDR2 FQNEAQ (reference sequence). The CDR3 loop spans 14 amino acids. V shed 5 bases and J shed 4 bases, with 12 bases lying between them.

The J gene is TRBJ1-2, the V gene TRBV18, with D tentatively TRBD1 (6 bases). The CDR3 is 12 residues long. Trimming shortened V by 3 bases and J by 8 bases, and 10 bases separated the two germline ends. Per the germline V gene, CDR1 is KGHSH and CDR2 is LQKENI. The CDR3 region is CASSPSGGGYTF. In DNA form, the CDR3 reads TGTGCCAGCTCACCCTCGGGGGGCGGCTACACCTTC.

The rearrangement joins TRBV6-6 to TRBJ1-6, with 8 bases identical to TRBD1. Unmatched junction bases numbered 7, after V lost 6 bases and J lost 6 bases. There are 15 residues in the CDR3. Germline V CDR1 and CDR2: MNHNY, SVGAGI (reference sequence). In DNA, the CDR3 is TGTGCCAGCAGCCCGACAGGGGCGAGTAATTCACCCCTCCACTTT. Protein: CASSPTGASNSPLHF.

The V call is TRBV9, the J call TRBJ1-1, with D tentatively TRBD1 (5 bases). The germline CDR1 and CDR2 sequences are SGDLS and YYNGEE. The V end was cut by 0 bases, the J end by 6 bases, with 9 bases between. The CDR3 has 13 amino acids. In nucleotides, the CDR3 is TGTGCCAGCAGCGTAGTTGGGGGGGCTGAAGCTTTCTTT. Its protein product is CASSVVGGAEAFF.

The CDR3 region is CASSERGGDGANVLTF. The CDR3 nucleotides read TGTGCCAGCAGTGAAAGGGGGGGGGATGGGGCCAACGTCCTGACTTTC. The chain couples TRBV6-1 to TRBJ2-6; perhaps TRBD2 as D (7 bases). The CDR3 consists of 16 residues. V was cut by 2 bases and J by 3 bases, with 11 bases left in between. CDR1 MNHNS and CDR2 SASEGT come from the germline V gene.

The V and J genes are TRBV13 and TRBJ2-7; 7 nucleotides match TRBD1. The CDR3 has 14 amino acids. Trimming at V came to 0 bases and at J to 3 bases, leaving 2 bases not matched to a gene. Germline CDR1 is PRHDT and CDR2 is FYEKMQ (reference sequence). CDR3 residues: CASSLGQGIYEQYF. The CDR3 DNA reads TGTGCCAGCAGCTTAGGACAGGGGATCTACGAGCAGTACTTC.

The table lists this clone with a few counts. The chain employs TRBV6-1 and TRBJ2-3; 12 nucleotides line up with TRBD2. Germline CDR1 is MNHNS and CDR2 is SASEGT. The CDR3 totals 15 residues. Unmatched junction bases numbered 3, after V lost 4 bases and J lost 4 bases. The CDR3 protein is CASSATSGGSDTQYF. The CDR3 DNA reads TGTGCCAGCAGTGCGACTAGCGGGGGTTCAGATACGCAGTATTTT.

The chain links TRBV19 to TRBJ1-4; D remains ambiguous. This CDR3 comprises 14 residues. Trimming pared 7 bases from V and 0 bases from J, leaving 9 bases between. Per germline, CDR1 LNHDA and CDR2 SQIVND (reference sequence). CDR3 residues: CASNPSATNEKLFF. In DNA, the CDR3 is TGTGCCAGTAATCCTTCTGCAACTAATGAAAAACTGTTTTTT.

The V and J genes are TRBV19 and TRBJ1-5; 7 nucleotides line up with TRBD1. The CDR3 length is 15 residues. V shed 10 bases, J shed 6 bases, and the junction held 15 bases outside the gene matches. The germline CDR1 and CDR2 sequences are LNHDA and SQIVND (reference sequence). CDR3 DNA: TGTGCCACGAGAAACCTAGGCGGGGACAGTCAGCCCCAGCATTTT. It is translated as CATRNLGGDSQPQHF.

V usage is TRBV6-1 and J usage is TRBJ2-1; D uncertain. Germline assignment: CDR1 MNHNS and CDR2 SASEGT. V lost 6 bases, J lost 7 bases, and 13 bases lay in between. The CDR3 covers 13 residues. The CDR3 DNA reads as TGTGCCAGCAGGCCACCAGGCGTTAATGAGCAGTTCTTC. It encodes CASRPPGVNEQFF.

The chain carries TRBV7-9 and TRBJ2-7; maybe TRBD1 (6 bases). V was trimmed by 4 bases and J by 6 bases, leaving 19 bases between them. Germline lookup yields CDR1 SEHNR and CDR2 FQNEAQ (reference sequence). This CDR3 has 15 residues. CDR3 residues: CASSSLRDTPLEQYF. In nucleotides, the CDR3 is TGTGCCAGCAGCTCCCTTCGGGACACCCCCCTCGAGCAGTACTTC.

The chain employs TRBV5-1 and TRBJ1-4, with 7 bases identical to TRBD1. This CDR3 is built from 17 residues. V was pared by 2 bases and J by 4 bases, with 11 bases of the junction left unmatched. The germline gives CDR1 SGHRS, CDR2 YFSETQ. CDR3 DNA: TGCGCCAGCAGCTTAAGCGGCGGGCAGGGGGGTAATGAAAAACTGTTTTTT. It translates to CASSLSGGQGGNEKLFF. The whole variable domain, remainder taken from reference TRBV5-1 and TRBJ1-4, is KAGVTQTPRYLIKTRGQQVTLSCSPISGHRSVSWYQQTPGQGLQFLFEYFSETQRNKGNFPGRFSGRQFSNSRSEMNVSTLELGDSALYLCASSLSGGQGGNEKLFFGSGTQLSVL.

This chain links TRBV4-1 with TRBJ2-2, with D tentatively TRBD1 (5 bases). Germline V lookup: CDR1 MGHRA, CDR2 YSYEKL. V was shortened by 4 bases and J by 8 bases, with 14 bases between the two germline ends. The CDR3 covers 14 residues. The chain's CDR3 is CASSLGPSPGELFF. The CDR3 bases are TGCGCCAGCAGCCTGGGGCCCTCACCGGGGGAGCTGTTTTTT.

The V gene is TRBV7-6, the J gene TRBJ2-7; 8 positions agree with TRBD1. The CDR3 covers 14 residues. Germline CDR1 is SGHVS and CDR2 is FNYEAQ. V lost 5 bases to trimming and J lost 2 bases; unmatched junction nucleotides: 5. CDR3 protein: CASSPRQGTYEQYF. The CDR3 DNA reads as TGTGCCAGCAGCCCCAGACAGGGGACCTACGAGCAGTACTTC.

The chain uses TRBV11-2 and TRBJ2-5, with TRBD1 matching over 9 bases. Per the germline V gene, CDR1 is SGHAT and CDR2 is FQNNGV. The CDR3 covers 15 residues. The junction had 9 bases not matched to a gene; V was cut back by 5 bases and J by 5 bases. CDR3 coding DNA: TGTGCCAGCAGCCCCAATACAGGGGGCCGGGAGACCCAGTACTTC. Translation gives CASSPNTGGRETQYF.

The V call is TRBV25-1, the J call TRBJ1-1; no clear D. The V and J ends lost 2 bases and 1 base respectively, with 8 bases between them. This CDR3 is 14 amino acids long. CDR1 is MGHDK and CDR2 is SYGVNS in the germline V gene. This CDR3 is CASSEGHENTEAFF. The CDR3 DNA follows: TGTGCCAGCAGTGAAGGGCACGAGAACACTGAAGCTTTCTTT.

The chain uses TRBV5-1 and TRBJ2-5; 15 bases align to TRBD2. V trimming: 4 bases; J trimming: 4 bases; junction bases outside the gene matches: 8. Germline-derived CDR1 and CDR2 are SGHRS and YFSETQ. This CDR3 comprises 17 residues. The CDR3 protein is CASSPGTSGGFVETQYF. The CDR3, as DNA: TGCGCCAGCAGCCCTGGGACTAGCGGGGGGTTCGTAGAGACCCAGTACTTC.